This entry concerns a single T cell receptor beta chain. Antigen unknown. The CDR3 spans 12 residues. Germline loops: CDR1 SGHTA, CDR2 FQGNSA. These data originate in a study of T cells expressing NK-cell markers. Study background: The eight sequenced donors comprised seven who were HCMV-seropositive and one who was seronegative.

What made the TCR beta cDNA was 5'RACE template switching with UMIs. Following a re-call of the 5' RACE reads, TCRdb has one entry per CDR3 protein and lacks DNA. The record lists 120,000 to 150,000 distinct CDR3 sequences, of which the ten most abundant hold roughly 12%. General observations from the study: Where a handful of donors were concerned, these clonotypes also led the CD3+CD56-NKG2C+ fraction.

The specimen sequenced was blood T cells: a sorted CD56 or NKG2C T cell subset, CD4+ or CD8+ T cells, or bulk PBMC T cells (not recorded which). The chain joins TRBV7-2 to TRBJ2-1. This sequence originates from a man younger than 35 in good health. This CDR3 is CASSLGYLEQFF.